These T cell receptor beta chains were read from a single sample in a study of cytomegalovirus exposure and HLA in healthy donors. Generated by immunoSEQ multiplex PCR, the TCRdb table keeps only in-frame clones and is missing some. The table has roughly 170,000 clones, about 80% seen once. Material: PBMCs. Receptor source: a man in his thirties or forties in good health and CMV-seronegative. Both conserved end residues are part of each CDR3. Each record gives: V gene, D gene, CDR3 length, J gene, clone size, CDR3 protein, CDR3 DNA. D genes are given only for firm matches. Size is stated for part of the rows, as once, few or many counts, or as a class when the clone is expanded.

V: TRBV2; D: TRBD2; length: 16; J: TRBJ2-1; size: NA; CDR3: CASSELLAGSYNEQFF; DNA: TGTGCCAGCAGTGAACTACTAGCGGGATCCTACAATGAGCAGTTCTTC
V: TRBV10-2; D: NA; length: 14; J: TRBJ2-1; size: NA; CDR3: CASSERSPSDEQFF; DNA: TGCGCCAGCAGTGAGAGGAGCCCCTCTGATGAGCAGTTCTTC
V: TRBV27; D: NA; length: 16; J: TRBJ1-5; size: NA; CDR3: CASSLLGGFGNQPQHF; DNA: TGTGCCAGCAGTTTATTGGGGGGTTTCGGCAATCAGCCCCAGCATTTT
V: TRBV4-3; D: NA; length: 15; J: TRBJ2-1; size: NA; CDR3: CASSPRMSSYNEQFF; DNA: TGCGCCAGCAGCCCGCGAATGAGCTCCTACAATGAGCAGTTCTTC
V: TRBV4-3; D: NA; length: 14; J: TRBJ2-4; size: NA; CDR3: CASSPTAAYRVRYF; DNA: TGCGCCAGCAGCCCGACGGCTGCATACAGGGTCCGGTACTTC
V: TRBV13; D: NA; length: 13; J: TRBJ2-5; size: NA; CDR3: CASSLGTTETQYF; DNA: TGTGCCAGCAGCTTAGGGACTACAGAGACCCAGTACTTC
V: TRBV18; D: NA; length: 12; J: TRBJ2-7; size: NA; CDR3: CASSPTGYEQYF; DNA: TGTGCCAGCTCACCTACAGGGTACGAGCAGTACTTC
V: TRBV27; D: NA; length: 15; J: TRBJ2-2; size: once; CDR3: CASSSGEANTGELFF; DNA: TGTGCCAGCAGTTCCGGGGAAGCGAACACCGGGGAGCTGTTTTTT
V: TRBV10-3; D: NA; length: 23; J: TRBJ2-4; size: NA; CDR3: CAISESWTVPPGTFELAKNIQYF; DNA: TGTGCCATCAGTGAGTCCTGGACCGTCCCCCCCGGGACTTTCGAATTAGCCAAAAACATTCAGTACTTC
V: TRBV2; D: TRBD1; length: 13; J: TRBJ1-4; size: NA; CDR3: CASTGQSNEKLFF; DNA: TGTGCCAGCACGGGACAGAGTAATGAAAAACTGTTTTTT
V: TRBV7-9; D: NA; length: 14; J: TRBJ1-1; size: NA; CDR3: CASTLTGVNTEAFF; DNA: TGTGCCAGCACCCTAACCGGGGTGAACACTGAAGCTTTCTTT
V: TRBV2; D: TRBD1; length: 16; J: TRBJ2-2; size: NA; CDR3: CASSLTGNANTGELFF; DNA: TGTGCCAGCAGTCTGACAGGGAACGCGAACACCGGGGAGCTGTTTTTT
V: TRBV12-5; D: TRBD1; length: 17; J: TRBJ2-1; size: NA; CDR3: CASGLGDVSGTVGHQFF; DNA: TGTGCTAGTGGTTTGGGAGACGTTTCCGGGACAGTCGGCCATCAGTTCTTC
V: TRBV5-1; D: NA; length: 14; J: TRBJ1-1; size: NA; CDR3: CASSLGGGNTEAFF; DNA: TGCGCCAGCAGCTTGGGAGGGGGGAACACTGAAGCTTTCTTT
V: TRBV4-1; D: NA; length: 15; J: TRBJ2-7; size: NA; CDR3: CASSPLGQGSYEQYF; DNA: TGCGCCAGCAGCCCCCTTGGGCAGGGCTCCTACGAGCAGTACTTC
V: TRBV10-3; D: NA; length: 15; J: TRBJ1-1; size: NA; CDR3: CAITPGTGSATEAFF; DNA: TGTGCCATCACTCCGGGCACGGGGAGTGCCACTGAAGCTTTCTTT
V: TRBV6-6; D: TRBD2; length: 14; J: TRBJ2-7; size: NA; CDR3: CASTHPAGGNEQYF; DNA: TGTGCCAGCACCCATCCAGCGGGAGGAAACGAGCAGTACTTC
V: TRBV6-6; D: NA; length: 16; J: TRBJ1-5; size: NA; CDR3: CASSYVGGDSNQPQHF; DNA: TGTGCCAGCAGTTACGTTGGGGGGGACAGCAATCAGCCCCAGCATTTT
V: TRBV10-3; D: TRBD1; length: 14; J: TRBJ1-1; size: NA; CDR3: CAIREDRGDTEAFF; DNA: TGTGCCATCAGAGAGGACAGGGGTGACACTGAAGCTTTCTTT
V: TRBV4-2; D: TRBD2; length: 17; J: TRBJ2-3; size: NA; CDR3: CASSQRTSGGSTDTQYF; DNA: TGTGCCAGCAGCCAAAGGACTAGCGGGGGGAGCACAGATACGCAGTATTTT
V: TRBV6-5; D: NA; length: 15; J: TRBJ2-2; size: NA; CDR3: CASSLSFGGPGELFF; DNA: TGTGCCAGCAGCCTCTCTTTCGGGGGACCCGGGGAGCTGTTTTTT
V: TRBV19; D: NA; length: 13; J: TRBJ1-2; size: once; CDR3: CASTPGGAYGYTF; DNA: TGTGCCAGTACCCCGGGAGGGGCTTATGGCTACACCTTC
V: TRBV2; D: NA; length: 13; J: TRBJ1-5; size: NA; CDR3: CASSGFHNQPQHF; DNA: TGTGCCAGTTCAGGGTTTCACAATCAGCCCCAGCATTTT
V: TRBV18; D: TRBD1; length: 16; J: TRBJ2-3; size: once; CDR3: CASSTQGERVTDTQYF; DNA: TGTGCCAGCTCGACCCAGGGGGAACGGGTCACAGATACGCAGTATTTT
V: TRBV28; D: TRBD1; length: 11; J: TRBJ1-1; size: few; CDR3: CASSRGRMAFF; DNA: TGTGCCAGCAGCAGGGGGCGAATGGCTTTCTTT
V: TRBV5-4; D: NA; length: 15; J: TRBJ2-2; size: NA; CDR3: CASSARQSNTGELFF; DNA: TGTGCCAGCAGCGCCCGACAATCGAACACCGGGGAGCTGTTTTTT
V: TRBV29-1; D: NA; length: 16; J: TRBJ2-2; size: NA; CDR3: CSVPVGEGGNAGELFF; DNA: TGCAGCGTGCCGGTGGGGGAAGGGGGAAACGCCGGGGAGCTGTTTTTT
V: TRBV7-2; D: NA; length: 12; J: TRBJ1-5; size: NA; CDR3: CASTHGVQPQHF; DNA: TGTGCCAGTACCCACGGAGTTCAGCCCCAGCATTTT
V: TRBV7-2; D: TRBD1; length: 14; J: TRBJ1-2; size: NA; CDR3: CASSSRDRFDGYTF; DNA: TGTGCCAGCAGCTCCCGGGACAGGTTCGATGGCTACACCTTC
V: TRBV7-2; D: NA; length: 15; J: TRBJ1-1; size: NA; CDR3: CASSTDSLISIEAFF; DNA: TGTGCCAGCAGCACGGACAGCCTCATCTCGATTGAAGCTTTCTTT
V: TRBV2; D: NA; length: 16; J: TRBJ1-1; size: NA; CDR3: CASSLPREASNTEAFF; DNA: TGTGCCAGCAGTCTCCCCAGGGAAGCTTCGAACACTGAAGCTTTCTTT
V: TRBV27; D: NA; length: 15; J: TRBJ2-7; size: NA; CDR3: CASSLSSRGAYEQYF; DNA: TGTGCCAGCAGTTTAAGTTCCAGGGGGGCCTACGAGCAGTACTTC
V: TRBV20-1; D: NA; length: 11; J: TRBJ1-1; size: few; CDR3: CSAQPGTEAFF; DNA: TGCAGTGCCCAACCGGGCACTGAAGCTTTCTTT